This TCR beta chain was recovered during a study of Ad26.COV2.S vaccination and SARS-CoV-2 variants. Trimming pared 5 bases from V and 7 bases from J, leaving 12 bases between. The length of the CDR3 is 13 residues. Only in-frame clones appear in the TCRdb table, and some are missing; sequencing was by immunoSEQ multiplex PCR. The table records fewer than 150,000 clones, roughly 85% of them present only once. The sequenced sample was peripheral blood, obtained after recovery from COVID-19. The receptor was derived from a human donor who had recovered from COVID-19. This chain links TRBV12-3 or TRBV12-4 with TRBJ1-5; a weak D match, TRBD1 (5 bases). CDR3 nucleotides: TGTGCCAGCAGTCCCAGGGTAGGCCAGCCCCAGCATTTT. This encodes CASSPRVGQPQHF.